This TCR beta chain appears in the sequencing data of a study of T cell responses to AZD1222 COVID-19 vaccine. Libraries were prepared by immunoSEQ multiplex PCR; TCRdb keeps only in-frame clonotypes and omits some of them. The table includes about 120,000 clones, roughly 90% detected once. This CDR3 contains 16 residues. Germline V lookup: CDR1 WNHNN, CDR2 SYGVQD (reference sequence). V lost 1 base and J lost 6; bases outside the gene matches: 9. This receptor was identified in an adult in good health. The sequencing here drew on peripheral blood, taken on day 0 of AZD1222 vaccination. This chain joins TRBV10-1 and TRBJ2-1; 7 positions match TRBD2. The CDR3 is CASSELGTIPGNEQFF. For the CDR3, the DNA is TGCGCCAGCAGTGAGTTAGGGACTATCCCAGGCAATGAGCAGTTCTTC.